What follows are 19 T cell receptor beta chains derived from one specimen sequenced in a study of shared clonotypes between healthy human individuals. The method was immunoSEQ multiplex PCR; TCRdb's version includes in-frame clones alone and lacks a portion of them. The sample contains some 2,500,000 clones, about nine tenths of which appear only once. What was sequenced was naive CD4+ T cells from PBMCs. Subset given: CD45RA+ positively selected. The receptor set was obtained from a man aged 18 to 29 in good health. Some clones in this sample may be carry-over from other donors' samples.

This sequence joins TRBV6-6 and TRBJ2-1, with D possibly matching TRBD1 (5 bases). The germline V and J ends were trimmed by 2 bases and 6 bases, with 11 bases remaining between them. There are 14 residues in the CDR3. Germline-derived CDR1 and CDR2 are MNHNY and SVGAGI (reference sequence). CDR3: CASSYLRTTNEQFF. CDR3 coding DNA: TGTGCCAGCAGTTACCTCCGGACAACCAATGAGCAGTTCTTC.

The chain employs TRBV7-9 and TRBJ1-1, with D possibly TRBD1 on 5 matching bases. The CDR3 is made up of 16 amino acids. The V end was cut by 2 bases, the J end by 3 bases, with 16 bases between. Germline V gene lookup returns CDR1 SEHNR and CDR2 FQNEAQ (reference sequence). The CDR3 loop reads CASSLSRAGGDTEAFF. In DNA form, the CDR3 reads TGTGCCAGCAGCTTAAGCAGGGCTGGGGGGGACACTGAAGCTTTCTTT.

Worth noting for this clone: This same CDR3 is encoded by further DNA sequences in the sample. The rearrangement links TRBV5-1 to TRBJ1-2; no clear D. CDR3 length: 14 amino acids. V dropped 0 bases and J dropped 0 bases, with 6 bases sitting between them. Germline V gene sequence: CDR1 SGHRS, CDR2 YFSETQ. The CDR3 sequence: CASSLVTANYGYTF. The CDR3 nucleotides are TGCGCCAGCAGCTTGGTAACAGCTAACTATGGCTACACCTTC.

This rearrangement joins TRBV5-1 to TRBJ2-1; the match to TRBD2 covers 7 bases. Germline CDR1 is SGHRS and CDR2 is YFSETQ. The CDR3 is made up of 16 amino acids. J lost 6 bases, V lost 0 bases, and 9 bases had no gene match. The CDR3 bases are TGCGCCAGCAGCTTGGAGCGGCTCCCGGGGGGCAATGAGCAGTTCTTC. Translation: CASSLERLPGGNEQFF.

A word on this clone: Other DNA variants within this sample encode the same CDR3. The rearrangement uses TRBV19 and TRBJ1-1; TRBD1 agrees at 7 bases. Losses at the gene ends were 6 bases for V and 0 bases for J; bases not matched to a gene: 4. This CDR3 spans 14 amino acids. The germline V gene has CDR1 LNHDA and CDR2 SQIVND (reference sequence). The CDR3 DNA reads as TGTGCCAGTAGCCCACAGGGGATGAACACTGAAGCTTTCTTT. Translation gives CASSPQGMNTEAFF.

This clone was seen a few times. Other DNA sequences in this specimen translate into the identical CDR3. This chain joins TRBV30 and TRBJ1-2; possibly TRBD1 for D (6 bases). The CDR3 runs to 11 residues. Germline CDR1 GTSNPN, CDR2 SVGIG (reference sequence). V lost 0 bases and J 8 bases, leaving 7 bases between the germline ends. CDR3 sequence (DNA): TGTGCCTGGAGTGTTGGGGGCGGCTACACCTTC. This encodes CAWSVGGGYTF. Together with reference TRBV30 and TRBJ1-2, the CDR3 gives the full variable domain: SQTIHQWPATLVQPVGSPLSLECTVEGTSNPNLYWYRQAAGRGLQLLFYSVGIGQISSEVPQNLSASRPQDRQFILSSKKLLLSDSGFYLCAWSVGGGYTFGSGTRLTVV.

This clone was counted between two and nine times. Other nucleotide sequences in the sample specify the same CDR3. The V call is TRBV30, the J call TRBJ1-5; a weak D match, TRBD1 (6 bases). This CDR3 contains 13 residues. CDR1 and CDR2 (germline): GTSNPN, SVGIG (reference sequence). Deletions cut 3 bases from V and 4 bases from J, with 10 bases between. The CDR3 bases are TGTGCCTGGAGCGAAGACAGGAATCAGCCCCAGCATTTT. This codes for CAWSEDRNQPQHF.

The V call is TRBV11-2, the J call TRBJ2-7, with D possibly TRBD2 on 6 matching bases. The CDR3 totals 16 residues. The V end lost 5 bases, the J end lost 0 bases, and 17 bases lay between the germline ends. Germline V gene data show CDR1 as SGHAT and CDR2 as FQNNGV. The CDR3, as DNA: TGTGCCAGCAGCCCCTGGGTTAGCGGACGCTCCTACGAGCAGTACTTC. This translates into CASSPWVSGRSYEQYF.

This clone has just a few counts. This chain links TRBV30 with TRBJ1-5; the match to TRBD1 covers 8 bases. J gave up 7 bases and V 4 bases, and 6 bases lay outside the gene matches. Germline loops: CDR1 GTSNPN, CDR2 SVGIG (reference sequence). This CDR3 comprises 13 residues. The CDR3 coding sequence is TGTGCCTGGACTACGGACAGGGAACAGCCCCAGCATTTT. The encoded protein is CAWTTDREQPQHF. The full variable domain, its missing parts supplied by reference TRBV30 and TRBJ1-5, is SQTIHQWPATLVQPVGSPLSLECTVEGTSNPNLYWYRQAAGRGLQLLFYSVGIGQISSEVPQNLSASRPQDRQFILSSKKLLLSDSGFYLCAWTTDREQPQHFGDGTRLSIL.

There are a few counts of this clone. The genes are TRBV11-2 and TRBJ2-5; 7 bases agree with TRBD2. CDR3 length: 12 amino acids. V lost 5 bases to trimming and J lost 5 bases; unmatched junction nucleotides: 2. Germline V gives CDR1 SGHAT, CDR2 FQNNGV. The CDR3 loop is CASSREAETQYF. In DNA, the CDR3 is TGTGCCAGCAGCCGGGAGGCGGAGACCCAGTACTTC.

The rearrangement uses TRBV7-9 and TRBJ1-1; D not certain. V was clipped by 3 bases and J by 4 bases, with 15 bases between them. CDR3 length: 15 residues. Germline V CDR1 and CDR2: SEHNR, FQNEAQ (reference sequence). The CDR3 sequence is CASSLNQPGRTEAFF. CDR3 bases: TGTGCCAGCAGCTTGAATCAGCCAGGACGCACTGAAGCTTTCTTT.

The rearrangement joins TRBV9 to TRBJ2-7; weak D call: TRBD1 (6 bases). V was clipped by 0 bases and J by 2 bases, with 12 bases between them. The CDR3 covers 15 residues. Germline V gene sequence: CDR1 SGDLS, CDR2 YYNGEE. The CDR3 DNA follows: TGTGCCAGCAGCGTAGCCGGGACATTCCCCTACGAGCAGTACTTC. This gives the protein CASSVAGTFPYEQYF.

The gene calls are TRBV5-1 and TRBJ2-1; tentative D call: TRBD2 (6 bases). The CDR3 runs 19 residues. V lost 1 base, J lost 1 base, and 21 bases lay in between. Germline CDR1 and CDR2: SGHRS and YFSETQ. The CDR3 sequence: CASSLFLSRRDRSYNEQFF. For the CDR3, the DNA is TGCGCCAGCAGCTTGTTTCTTAGCCGGCGGGATCGATCCTACAATGAGCAGTTCTTC. The variable domain in full, completed from reference TRBV5-1 and TRBJ2-1, reads KAGVTQTPRYLIKTRGQQVTLSCSPISGHRSVSWYQQTPGQGLQFLFEYFSETQRNKGNFPGRFSGRQFSNSRSEMNVSTLELGDSALYLCASSLFLSRRDRSYNEQFFGPGTRLTVL.

The V call is TRBV6-6, the J call TRBJ1-2; 7 bases agree with TRBD1. This CDR3 comprises 15 residues. With V trimmed by 7 bases and J by 1 base, 9 bases remained unmatched. Germline V gives CDR1 MNHNY, CDR2 SVGAGI (reference sequence). CDR3 bases: TGTGCCAGCAATCCTAGGACAGGAAGTAACTATGGCTACACCTTC. As protein: CASNPRTGSNYGYTF.

The V and J genes are TRBV2 and TRBJ2-7, with no clear D. CDR3 length: 12 residues. The germline V gene has CDR1 SNHLY and CDR2 FYNNEI. With 4 bases removed from V and 3 bases from J, the gap between germline ends came to 7 bases. CDR3: CASSAFGYEQYF. The CDR3 DNA reads TGTGCCAGCAGTGCCTTCGGCTACGAGCAGTACTTC.

This chain links TRBV2 with TRBJ1-2; D remains unclear. This CDR3 spans 14 amino acids. Trimming took 2 bases from V and 8 from J, leaving 15 bases between them. Germline values: CDR1 SNHLY, CDR2 FYNNEI. CDR3 nucleotides: TGTGCCAGCAGTGAAACTTTCGGGCAGCCGGGCTACACCTTC. Protein sequence: CASSETFGQPGYTF.

This clone was seen only a few times. The gene calls are TRBV5-6 and TRBJ1-1; 7 positions agree with TRBD1. V was pared by 4 bases and J by 4 bases, with 10 bases of the junction left unmatched. Germline CDR1 SGHDT, CDR2 YYEEEE. This CDR3 is built from 15 residues. The CDR3 DNA follows: TGTGCCAGCAGCCTCGCCGACAGGGCGGGCACTGAAGCTTTCTTT. Protein: CASSLADRAGTEAFF.

This sequence joins TRBV29-1 and TRBJ2-3; 9 nucleotides line up with TRBD2. The CDR3 runs to 14 residues. V was clipped by 6 bases and J by 0 bases; unmatched bases: 4. Germline values: CDR1 SQVTM, CDR2 ANQGSEA. The CDR3: CSVSGLASTDTQYF. Here the CDR3 DNA reads TGCAGCGTCTCTGGACTAGCGAGCACAGATACGCAGTATTTT.

This clone was observed a few times. This chain uses TRBV5-1 with TRBJ1-1; D gene uncertain. The V end lost 0 bases, the J end lost 11 bases, and 14 bases lay between the germline ends. The V gene's germline CDR1 is SGHRS and CDR2 YFSETQ. This CDR3 spans 13 amino acids. In DNA, the CDR3 is TGCGCCAGCAGCTTGGCCGGCGTCTCCCAGGCTTTCTTT. It translates to CASSLAGVSQAFF.